This is a list of T cell receptor beta chains from one sample in a study of cytomegalovirus exposure and HLA in healthy donors. Sequencing used immunoSEQ multiplex PCR; TCRdb keeps in-frame clones, though not all of them. Among about 82,000 clones, 85% to 95% were seen once, and the ten largest hold 0.65% to 0.7%. The sequencing sample was made of PBMCs. Receptor source: a man aged 18-30 years in good health and CMV-seronegative. The CDR3 runs from the conserved cysteine through the conserved F or W. The order of the fields is J gene, clone size, V gene, D gene, CDR3 protein, CDR3 DNA. D genes are given only for firm matches. The size field is filled for only some rows; it gives once, few, many or a size class.

TRBJ2-7,once,TRBV5-1,TRBD1,CASSSMDRTVQYF,TGCGCCAGCAGCTCTATGGACAGGACGGTGCAGTACTTC
TRBJ2-1,NA,TRBV19,NA,CASSIRGAGNEQFF,TGTGCCAGTAGTATAAGGGGCGCAGGGAATGAGCAGTTCTTC
TRBJ1-1,NA,TRBV10-3,NA,CAIRRPDSGTEAFF,TGTGCCATCAGACGACCCGACAGTGGGACTGAAGCTTTCTTT
TRBJ1-6,NA,TRBV6-1,TRBD1,CASSEPTGRNSPLHF,TGTGCCAGCAGTGAACCGACAGGGCGTAATTCACCCCTCCACTTT
TRBJ1-5,NA,TRBV18,NA,CASSPDSSSNQPQHF,TGTGCCAGCTCACCAGACAGCTCAAGCAATCAGCCCCAGCATTTT
TRBJ2-2,once,TRBV9,NA,CASSVGAGSGELFF,TGTGCCAGCAGCGTAGGGGCAGGGTCCGGGGAGCTGTTTTTT
TRBJ1-5,NA,TRBV30,NA,CAWSQGNQPQHF,TGTGCCTGGAGTCAGGGCAATCAGCCCCAGCATTTT
TRBJ2-1,NA,TRBV19,NA,CASSIDGDNEQFF,TGTGCCAGTAGTATCGACGGGGACAATGAGCAGTTCTTC
TRBJ1-2,NA,TRBV6-1,NA,CASSEDRGASYGYTF,TGTGCCAGCAGTGAAGATCGGGGGGCCTCCTATGGCTACACCTTC
TRBJ1-1,NA,TRBV10-1,NA,CASSDESQGFF,TGCGCCAGCAGTGATGAGTCCCAGGGTTTCTTT
TRBJ1-1,NA,TRBV2,TRBD1,CASSLQGDRTEAFF,TGTGCCAGCAGTTTACAGGGGGATCGGACTGAAGCTTTCTTT
TRBJ1-3,NA,TRBV5-1,NA,CASSLASTGSSGNTIYF,TGCGCCAGCAGCTTGGCCTCTACGGGTTCATCTGGAAACACCATATATTTT
TRBJ1-4,NA,TRBV2,NA,CASSAEGKLFF,TGTGCCAGTAGTGCAGAGGGAAAACTGTTTTTT
TRBJ2-7,NA,TRBV6-1,TRBD1,CASSKQGAYEQYF,TGTGCCAGCAGCAAACAGGGGGCCTACGAGCAGTACTTC
TRBJ2-2,NA,TRBV6-6,NA,CASSYRDTNTGELFF,TGTGCCAGCAGTTACAGGGACACTAACACCGGGGAGCTGTTTTTT
TRBJ1-1,NA,TRBV19,NA,CASQGLGRRTEAFF,TGTGCCAGCCAGGGCTTAGGGCGGAGAACTGAAGCTTTCTTT
TRBJ2-1,NA,TRBV6-5,NA,CASSRGQLYNEQFF,TGTGCCAGCAGCCGAGGACAGCTCTACAATGAGCAGTTCTTC
TRBJ2-6,NA,TRBV7-8,NA,CASSLGGGRSGANVLTF,TGTGCCAGCAGCTTAGGAGGGGGACGGTCTGGGGCCAACGTCCTGACTTTC
TRBJ2-1,once,TRBV6-5,NA,CASSPYGSSYNEQFF,TGTGCCAGCAGTCCGTACGGGAGCTCCTACAATGAGCAGTTCTTC
TRBJ2-5,once,TRBV4-1,TRBD2,CASSQEGSGGQTQYF,TGCGCCAGCAGCCAAGAGGGTAGCGGGGGACAGACCCAGTACTTC
TRBJ1-1,NA,TRBV6-6,TRBD1,CASRIDRAEAFF,TGTGCCAGCAGAATAGACAGGGCTGAAGCTTTCTTT
TRBJ1-1,NA,TRBV30,NA,CAWNNRDIIPQAFF,TGTGCCTGGAACAACCGGGACATAATCCCCCAAGCTTTCTTT
TRBJ2-6,NA,TRBV27,TRBD1,CASSWKPGQALSPGANVLTF,TGTGCCAGCAGTTGGAAACCGGGACAGGCCTTATCCCCTGGGGCCAACGTCCTGACTTTC
TRBJ1-2,NA,TRBV19,TRBD1,CASSPRPGGIFGYTF,TGTGCCAGTAGTCCTCGGCCAGGGGGTATCTTCGGCTACACCTTC
TRBJ2-7,NA,TRBV6-5,TRBD2,CASSSTGTSGSTQYF,TGTGCCAGCAGTTCCACCGGGACTAGCGGGAGTACGCAGTACTTC
TRBJ2-1,NA,TRBV28,TRBD2,CASSSLAGGPYNEQFF,TGTGCCAGCAGTTCGCTAGCGGGGGGGCCCTACAATGAGCAGTTCTTC
TRBJ2-5,NA,TRBV19,TRBD2,CASSTPSGTSGTKTQYF,TGTGCCAGTAGTACCCCCTCCGGGACTAGCGGGACCAAGACCCAGTACTTC
TRBJ1-5,NA,TRBV2,NA,CASSKVTAQNQPQHF,TGTGCCAGCAGTAAGGTGACAGCTCAAAATCAGCCCCAGCATTTT
TRBJ2-3,once,TRBV6-5,NA,CASSYGAAGDTQYF,TGTGCCAGCAGTTATGGGGCAGCGGGAGATACGCAGTATTTT
TRBJ1-2,NA,TRBV10-3,NA,CAISELVRRGLGGYTF,TGTGCCATCAGCGAATTGGTCAGACGGGGACTGGGTGGCTACACCTTC
TRBJ1-1,NA,TRBV30,NA,CAYTAGGAEAFF,TGTGCCTACACCGCGGGGGGAGCTGAAGCTTTCTTT
TRBJ2-1,NA,TRBV19,TRBD2,CASSPPGLAGDEQFF,TGTGCCAGTAGTCCTCCTGGACTAGCGGGAGACGAGCAGTTCTTC
TRBJ1-2,NA,TRBV6-5,NA,CASSYSAGFYGYTF,TGTGCCAGCAGTTACTCGGCGGGCTTCTATGGCTACACCTTC
TRBJ2-7,NA,TRBV5-4,TRBD2,CASSYLAGKKGEQYF,TGTGCCAGCAGCTACCTAGCGGGGAAGAAGGGCGAGCAGTACTTC
TRBJ2-7,NA,TRBV5-4,NA,CASSLFSSYEQYF,TGTGCCAGCAGCCTATTTAGCTCCTACGAGCAGTACTTC
TRBJ1-2,NA,TRBV19,TRBD1,CASRHSGTGFDHGYTF,TGTGCCAGTAGACACTCCGGGACAGGGTTCGACCATGGCTACACCTTC
TRBJ2-5,NA,TRBV6-6,TRBD1,CASRDHRGIRETQYF,TGTGCCAGCAGGGATCACAGGGGGATCCGAGAGACCCAGTACTTC
TRBJ1-2,NA,TRBV6-6,TRBD1,CASSPGQGGYTF,TGTGCCAGCAGTCCTGGACAGGGTGGCTACACCTTC
TRBJ1-5,once,TRBV5-6,NA,CASSLVGQPQHF,TGTGCCAGCAGCTTGGTCGGGCAGCCCCAGCATTTT
TRBJ1-5,NA,TRBV15,TRBD1,CATSRDIGQGRGQPQHF,TGTGCCACCAGCAGAGATATAGGACAGGGAAGGGGTCAGCCCCAGCATTTT
TRBJ1-6,NA,TRBV11-3,NA,CASSFGTNNSPLHF,TGTGCCAGCAGCTTTGGGACAAATAATTCACCCCTCCACTTT
TRBJ2-7,NA,TRBV6-5,NA,CASSSPGRSSYEQYF,TGTGCCAGCAGCTCCCCGGGGAGGAGCTCCTACGAGCAGTACTTC
TRBJ2-5,NA,TRBV5-5,TRBD1,CASSPRGSGSETQYF,TGTGCCAGCAGCCCCAGGGGGAGCGGCTCGGAGACCCAGTACTTC
TRBJ1-2,NA,TRBV9,TRBD1,CASSRQGAAYGYTF,TGTGCCAGCAGCCGACAGGGGGCGGCCTATGGCTACACCTTC
TRBJ2-3,NA,TRBV19,TRBD2,CASTSRRGGTDTQYF,TGTGCCAGTACCAGTCGGCGGGGGGGCACAGATACGCAGTATTTT
TRBJ2-1,once,TRBV27,NA,CASWLDSSYNEQFF,TGTGCCAGCTGGTTGGACAGTTCCTACAATGAGCAGTTCTTC
TRBJ2-7,NA,TRBV19,NA,CASSIAYEQYF,TGTGCCAGTAGTATAGCTTACGAGCAGTACTTC
TRBJ2-5,NA,TRBV4-1,TRBD1,CASSLGTGFETQYF,TGCGCCAGCAGTCTTGGGACAGGGTTCGAGACCCAGTACTTC
TRBJ2-7,NA,TRBV5-4,TRBD1,CASSQVHRGKYEQYF,TGTGCCAGCAGCCAAGTACACAGGGGGAAATACGAGCAGTACTTC
TRBJ2-7,NA,TRBV29-1,TRBD2,CSGLTSGRNEQYF,TGCAGCGGCTTGACTAGCGGGAGGAACGAGCAGTACTTC
TRBJ1-2,NA,TRBV7-2,NA,CASSLGGALGYTF,TGTGCCAGCAGCTTAGGTGGGGCGCTCGGCTACACCTTC
TRBJ1-2,NA,TRBV5-4,NA,CASSLAGWDYGYTF,TGTGCCAGCAGCTTGGCAGGGTGGGACTATGGCTACACCTTC
TRBJ1-6,NA,TRBV7-8,NA,CASSLSGQGGVAPLHF,TGTGCCAGCAGCTTATCAGGCCAGGGTGGGGTAGCACCCCTCCACTTT
TRBJ1-1,NA,TRBV28,TRBD1,CASRLDRGITEAFF,TGTGCCAGCAGGCTGGACAGGGGGATAACTGAAGCTTTCTTT
TRBJ2-7,NA,TRBV15,TRBD1,CATSTGQAYEQYF,TGTGCCACCAGCACGGGACAGGCCTACGAGCAGTACTTC
TRBJ1-2,NA,TRBV7-2,NA,CASSLGGSYGYTF,TGTGCCAGCAGCTTAGGAGGGTCTTATGGCTACACCTTC
TRBJ1-3,NA,TRBV13,NA,CASSSLNRSYSGNTIYF,TGTGCCAGCAGCTCCCTAAACAGAAGTTATTCTGGAAACACCATATATTTT